Listed below are T cell receptor beta chains from one sample, sequenced in a study of identical twins. TCRdb used MiXCR to reprocess the 5' RACE reads, holding one entry per CDR3 protein. The data show fewer than 650,000 distinct CDR3 sequences, 9% to 10% seen once. These same records also appear under a second study, on yellow fever vaccine responses in identical twins.

The specimen sequenced was PBMCs. Every receptor here comes from a woman aged 18-29 years in good health. Both conserved end residues are part of each CDR3. The order of the fields is D gene, J gene, clone size, V gene, CDR3 DNA, CDR3 protein. D genes are given only for firm matches. The size of a clone is reported for some rows only, either as once, few or many, or as a class for expanded clones.

D gene: -
J gene: TRBJ2-7
clone size: many
V gene: TRBV12-3/TRBV12-4
CDR3 DNA: TGTGCCAGCAGTTTGGGGGTCTTCTACGAGCAGTACTTC
CDR3 protein: CASSLGVFYEQYF

D gene: -
J gene: TRBJ2-3
clone size: few
V gene: TRBV28
CDR3 DNA: TGTGCCAGCAGTTTATTTAAGGATACGCAGTATTTT
CDR3 protein: CASSLFKDTQYF

D gene: -
J gene: TRBJ2-5
clone size: -
V gene: TRBV25-1
CDR3 DNA: TGTGCCAGCAGACACGGGACCGTGAATGATCACACCTTC
CDR3 protein: CASRHGTVNDHTF

D gene: TRBD1
J gene: TRBJ2-7
clone size: few
V gene: TRBV18
CDR3 DNA: TGTGCCAGCTCACCTCCTCGCGGGACAGGCACCTACGAGCAGTACTTC
CDR3 protein: CASSPPRGTGTYEQYF

D gene: TRBD2
J gene: TRBJ2-5
clone size: few
V gene: TRBV7-2
CDR3 DNA: TGTGCCAGCAGCTTATTAGCGGGGGGTACCGAGACCCAGTACTTC
CDR3 protein: CASSLLAGGTETQYF

D gene: -
J gene: TRBJ2-1
clone size: -
V gene: TRBV10-1
CDR3 DNA: TGCGCCAGCAGTGAGGATGAAGCGGGTCGATCCCATGAGCAGTTCTTC
CDR3 protein: CASSEDEAGRSHEQFF

D gene: -
J gene: TRBJ2-7
clone size: few
V gene: TRBV6-2/TRBV6-3
CDR3 DNA: TGTGCCAGCAGCCTCTCCCCAATCACAGCTAAGGGCTACGAGCAGTACTTC
CDR3 protein: CASSLSPITAKGYEQYF

D gene: TRBD1
J gene: TRBJ2-1
clone size: -
V gene: TRBV30
CDR3 DNA: TGTGCCTGGAGTGGCGGACAGGGTGGGAATGAGCAGTTCTTC
CDR3 protein: CAWSGGQGGNEQFF

D gene: TRBD2
J gene: TRBJ2-1
clone size: few
V gene: TRBV10-3
CDR3 DNA: TGTGCCATTTTTAGCGGGATCAGCGATGAGCAGTTCTTC
CDR3 protein: CAIFSGISDEQFF

D gene: -
J gene: TRBJ2-2
clone size: -
V gene: TRBV7-2
CDR3 DNA: TGTGCCAGCAGCCCCCCGCCCCTGGATCCCGGGGAGCTGTTTTTT
CDR3 protein: CASSPPPLDPGELFF

D gene: -
J gene: TRBJ2-7
clone size: once
V gene: TRBV19
CDR3 DNA: TGTGCCAGTAGTATTCCCCAGGGGATCGGCGAGCAGTACTTC
CDR3 protein: CASSIPQGIGEQYF

D gene: TRBD1
J gene: TRBJ1-2
clone size: many
V gene: TRBV5-6
CDR3 DNA: TGTGCCAGCAGCCTCATGGGGGGACAGAACTATGGCTACACCTTC
CDR3 protein: CASSLMGGQNYGYTF

D gene: -
J gene: TRBJ2-1
clone size: many
V gene: TRBV29-1
CDR3 DNA: TGCAGCGTTGATTCGCGGGATTACAATGAGCAGTTCTTC
CDR3 protein: CSVDSRDYNEQFF

D gene: -
J gene: TRBJ1-4
clone size: many
V gene: TRBV2
CDR3 DNA: TGTGCCAGCAGTGATGCGGGGGACTTGAACGAAAAACTGTTTTTT
CDR3 protein: CASSDAGDLNEKLFF

D gene: TRBD2
J gene: TRBJ2-2
clone size: -
V gene: TRBV20-1
CDR3 DNA: TGCAGTGCTAGGTCTCCCGGGAGGGGCGGGGAGCTGTTTTTT
CDR3 protein: CSARSPGRGGELFF

D gene: -
J gene: TRBJ2-2
clone size: few
V gene: TRBV29-1
CDR3 DNA: TGCAGCGTTGAAGAGACCACGGCCGGGGAGCTGTTTTTT
CDR3 protein: CSVEETTAGELFF

D gene: TRBD2
J gene: TRBJ2-3
clone size: many
V gene: TRBV5-8
CDR3 DNA: TGTGCCAGCAGCTCTATCGCGGGAGCCCGGGGGACAGATACGCAGTATTTT
CDR3 protein: CASSSIAGARGTDTQYF

D gene: TRBD2
J gene: TRBJ2-1
clone size: -
V gene: TRBV3-1
CDR3 DNA: TGTGCCAGCTGCCAAGAGGGACTACGGGCGTATGAGCAGTTCTTC
CDR3 protein: CASCQEGLRAYEQFF

D gene: -
J gene: TRBJ2-7
clone size: many
V gene: TRBV15
CDR3 DNA: TGTGCCACCAGCAGAGATCTGGAAGGGGGCGAGCAGTACTTC
CDR3 protein: CATSRDLEGGEQYF

D gene: -
J gene: TRBJ2-1
clone size: few
V gene: TRBV3-1
CDR3 DNA: TGTGCCAGCAGCCAAGATACATCGCGCTCCTACAATGAGCAGTTCTTC
CDR3 protein: CASSQDTSRSYNEQFF

D gene: -
J gene: TRBJ2-7
clone size: -
V gene: TRBV7-9
CDR3 DNA: TGTGCCAGCAGCTTAGTGGCGGAGGAGTACGAGCAGTACTTC
CDR3 protein: CASSLVAEEYEQYF

D gene: -
J gene: TRBJ2-3
clone size: -
V gene: TRBV4-2
CDR3 DNA: TGTGCCAGCAGCCAAGATAGGGGGCCGAGAGCGGAGGGGACAGATACGCAGTATTTT
CDR3 protein: CASSQDRGPRAEGTDTQYF

D gene: TRBD1
J gene: TRBJ1-1
clone size: -
V gene: TRBV19
CDR3 DNA: TGTGCCAGTAGTCTTCTCGTCGGGACAGGCACTGAAGCTTTCTTT
CDR3 protein: CASSLLVGTGTEAFF

D gene: TRBD1
J gene: TRBJ2-2
clone size: -
V gene: TRBV5-1
CDR3 DNA: TGCGCCAGCGGTCGAACCAAACCGGGACAGATCACCGGGGAGCTGTTTTTT
CDR3 protein: CASGRTKPGQITGELFF

D gene: TRBD2
J gene: TRBJ2-7
clone size: few
V gene: TRBV12-3/TRBV12-4
CDR3 DNA: TGTGCCAGCAGCCCACAACTAGCGGGGGCCCCACACTTC
CDR3 protein: CASSPQLAGAPHF

D gene: -
J gene: TRBJ1-2
clone size: few
V gene: TRBV3-1
CDR3 DNA: TGTGCCAGCAGCCAAGAAAGTATTAGGGCTAACTATGGCTACACCTTC
CDR3 protein: CASSQESIRANYGYTF

D gene: TRBD2
J gene: TRBJ2-5
clone size: many
V gene: TRBV11-2
CDR3 DNA: TGTGCCAGCAGCTTAGGACTAGCGGGGAACCAAGAGACCCAGTACTTC
CDR3 protein: CASSLGLAGNQETQYF

D gene: TRBD2
J gene: TRBJ2-1
clone size: few
V gene: TRBV30
CDR3 DNA: TGTGCCTGGGGCGAGGGGCTAGCGGTGCCCTATGAGCAGTTCTTC
CDR3 protein: CAWGEGLAVPYEQFF

D gene: TRBD1
J gene: TRBJ1-4
clone size: -
V gene: TRBV7-9
CDR3 DNA: TGTGCCAGCAGCTTAACCGGGACAGGCCTGGGAGGGGGACTGTTTTTT
CDR3 protein: CASSLTGTGLGGGLFF

D gene: -
J gene: TRBJ2-7
clone size: few
V gene: TRBV20-1
CDR3 DNA: TGCAGTGGCGGAGCTCACGTTTTAGAGCAGTACTTC
CDR3 protein: CSGGAHVLEQYF

D gene: TRBD2
J gene: TRBJ2-7
clone size: few
V gene: TRBV6-5
CDR3 DNA: TGTGCCAGCAGTTACTACAGGGAGGCGGGAGGCTACGAGCAGTACTTC
CDR3 protein: CASSYYREAGGYEQYF

D gene: -
J gene: TRBJ2-3
clone size: few
V gene: TRBV20-1
CDR3 DNA: TGCAGTATTAGCGGTGTCACCACAGATACGCAGTATTTT
CDR3 protein: CSISGVTTDTQYF

D gene: TRBD1
J gene: TRBJ1-5
clone size: -
V gene: TRBV28
CDR3 DNA: TGTGCCAGCAGCTCCCCCGGTGGACAGGGGGCGTTTGGCAATCAGCCCCAGCATTTT
CDR3 protein: CASSSPGGQGAFGNQPQHF

D gene: TRBD2
J gene: TRBJ2-7
clone size: many
V gene: TRBV5-5
CDR3 DNA: TGTGCCAGCAGCTTGACTAGCGGGGGATACTACGAGCAGTACTTC
CDR3 protein: CASSLTSGGYYEQYF

D gene: -
J gene: TRBJ2-5
clone size: -
V gene: TRBV6-5
CDR3 DNA: TGTGCCAGCAGTTACCTTAAAGTAGGACCCCAAGAGACCCAGTACTTC
CDR3 protein: CASSYLKVGPQETQYF

D gene: -
J gene: TRBJ1-2
clone size: once
V gene: TRBV28
CDR3 DNA: TGTGCCAGCAGCCGCCAGTCCGTGGGTGGCTACACCTTC
CDR3 protein: CASSRQSVGGYTF

D gene: -
J gene: TRBJ1-5
clone size: many
V gene: TRBV29-1
CDR3 DNA: TGCAGCGTTGAAGGGGGGCGGGAAAATCAGCCCCAGCATTTT
CDR3 protein: CSVEGGRENQPQHF

D gene: -
J gene: TRBJ1-1
clone size: once
V gene: TRBV19
CDR3 DNA: TGTGCCAGTAGTATGGGCAGGAGGAACACTGAAGCTTTCTTT
CDR3 protein: CASSMGRRNTEAFF

D gene: -
J gene: TRBJ2-3
clone size: -
V gene: TRBV12-3/TRBV12-4
CDR3 DNA: TGTGCCAGCAGTTTAGGTTCAGGGGTCGGGGATACGCAGTATTTT
CDR3 protein: CASSLGSGVGDTQYF

D gene: -
J gene: TRBJ2-5
clone size: few
V gene: TRBV3-1
CDR3 DNA: TGTGCCAGCGGAAGGGCGGGGAAAGAGACCCAGTACTTC
CDR3 protein: CASGRAGKETQYF

D gene: TRBD2
J gene: TRBJ2-7
clone size: -
V gene: TRBV2
CDR3 DNA: TGTACCAGCAGTCGAGAGGGGGCGGTCACTAGCGGGAGCTTGAGCGAGCAGTACTTC
CDR3 protein: CTSSREGAVTSGSLSEQYF

D gene: -
J gene: TRBJ2-2
clone size: -
V gene: TRBV6-6
CDR3 DNA: TGTGCCAGCAGGGGGCCGGGACAAGAGAACACCGGGGAGCTGTTTTTT
CDR3 protein: CASRGPGQENTGELFF

D gene: TRBD1
J gene: TRBJ2-7
clone size: -
V gene: TRBV30
CDR3 DNA: TGTGCCGGGGGACTTCGGACAGGGAGGGAGCAGTACTTC
CDR3 protein: CAGGLRTGREQYF

D gene: -
J gene: TRBJ2-7
clone size: -
V gene: TRBV6-5
CDR3 DNA: TGTGCCAGCAGTTTTGCTCAACCAGGGGTCCATACCTACGAGCAGTACTTC
CDR3 protein: CASSFAQPGVHTYEQYF

D gene: TRBD1
J gene: TRBJ2-7
clone size: -
V gene: TRBV5-6
CDR3 DNA: TGTGCCAGCAGCCCGACAGGGATACCCTACGAGCAGTACTTC
CDR3 protein: CASSPTGIPYEQYF

D gene: -
J gene: TRBJ2-6
clone size: -
V gene: TRBV5-1
CDR3 DNA: TGCGCCAGCAGCTTGGGCCGGGCACCCTCTGGGGCCAACGTCCTGACTTTC
CDR3 protein: CASSLGRAPSGANVLTF

D gene: TRBD2
J gene: TRBJ2-7
clone size: many
V gene: TRBV7-2
CDR3 DNA: TGTGCCAGCAGCTTACAGGCACTAGCGGAAACCTACGAGCAGTACTTC
CDR3 protein: CASSLQALAETYEQYF

D gene: -
J gene: TRBJ2-5
clone size: many
V gene: TRBV12-3/TRBV12-4
CDR3 DNA: TGTGCCAGCAGTTTTTACCCTCAAGAGACCCAGTACTTC
CDR3 protein: CASSFYPQETQYF

D gene: -
J gene: TRBJ1-1
clone size: many
V gene: TRBV5-1
CDR3 DNA: TGCGCCAGCAGCTTTGCAGTTTTGAGCACTGAAGCTTTCTTT
CDR3 protein: CASSFAVLSTEAFF

D gene: TRBD1
J gene: TRBJ1-5
clone size: few
V gene: TRBV20-1
CDR3 DNA: TGCAGTGCTCCGTTTCGGGACAGGGGGTGGAATCAGCCCCAGCATTTT
CDR3 protein: CSAPFRDRGWNQPQHF

D gene: -
J gene: TRBJ1-2
clone size: few
V gene: TRBV7-9
CDR3 DNA: TGTGCCAGCAGCTTACCGTCGCAGGGAACCTATGGCTACACCTTC
CDR3 protein: CASSLPSQGTYGYTF